These 14 T cell receptor beta chains share one sample of origin, sequenced in a study of cytomegalovirus exposure and HLA in healthy donors. It was with 60 Vbeta and 13 Jbeta primers that the PCR ran. Using immunoSEQ multiplex PCR, the repertoire was profiled, and TCRdb retains in-frame clones only, with some absent. The repertoire consists of 160,000 or so clones, with more than 70% occurring once and the leading ten covering approximately 6.7%. Sequencing was performed on PBMCs. These receptors were obtained from a male donor in good health and CMV-seropositive.

The V call is TRBV5-5, the J call TRBJ2-7; 7 positions agree with TRBD2. This CDR3 comprises 15 residues. The J segment lost 3 bases and the V segment lost 4 bases, leaving 10 bases of the junction unmatched. In germline, CDR1 is SGHKS, CDR2 YYEKEE (reference sequence). The chain's CDR3 is CASSQGYGRIYEQYF. As DNA, the CDR3 is TGTGCCAGCAGCCAAGGCTACGGGAGGATCTACGAGCAGTACTTC.

The V call is TRBV5-1, the J call TRBJ2-1; 7 positions match TRBD2. The CDR3 runs to 15 residues. V trimming: 4 bases; J trimming: 3 bases; junction bases outside the gene matches: 7. Germline V gene data show CDR1 as SGHRS and CDR2 as YFSETQ. The CDR3 region is CASSPSAGIYNEQFF. In nucleotides, the CDR3 is TGCGCCAGCAGCCCATCAGCGGGAATCTACAATGAGCAGTTCTTC. Full variable domain (remainder filled in from reference TRBV5-1 and TRBJ2-1): KAGVTQTPRYLIKTRGQQVTLSCSPISGHRSVSWYQQTPGQGLQFLFEYFSETQRNKGNFPGRFSGRQFSNSRSEMNVSTLELGDSALYLCASSPSAGIYNEQFFGPGTRLTVL.

The chain joins TRBV5-1 to TRBJ1-1, with 7 bases lining up with TRBD1. Germline V gene lookup returns CDR1 SGHRS and CDR2 YFSETQ. With 5 bases clipped from V and 5 bases from J, the junction kept 6 bases outside the gene matches. The CDR3 extends over 13 amino acids. CDR3 region: CASSQGVETEAFF. DNA of the CDR3: TGCGCCAGCAGTCAGGGGGTAGAAACTGAAGCTTTCTTT.

The chain links TRBV2 to TRBJ1-5; D remains ambiguous. Germline CDR1 and CDR2: SNHLY and FYNNEI. The CDR3 sequence is 17 residues long. The V end was cut by 0 bases, the J end by 0 bases, with 12 bases between. CDR3 sequence reads: CASSEALFSGSNQPQHF. CDR3 coding DNA: TGTGCCAGCAGTGAAGCGCTCTTCTCAGGTAGCAATCAGCCCCAGCATTTT.

The J gene is TRBJ1-2, the V gene TRBV7-9; maybe TRBD1 (5 bases). CDR3 length: 11 residues. Germline V gives CDR1 SEHNR, CDR2 FQNEAQ (reference sequence). V was pared by 7 bases and J by 7 bases, with 10 bases between. The CDR3 here is CASMGGFGYTF. The DNA of the CDR3 is TGTGCCAGCATGGGGGGGTTTGGCTACACCTTC.

The rearrangement links TRBV9 to TRBJ2-5; 7 positions match TRBD2. The CDR3 is made up of 11 amino acids. Germline V gives CDR1 SGDLS, CDR2 YYNGEE. With 3 bases clipped from V and 9 bases from J, the junction kept 2 bases outside the gene matches. The CDR3: CASSAGGAQYF. The DNA of the CDR3 is TGTGCCAGCAGCGCTGGGGGGGCCCAGTACTTC.

The chain joins TRBV11-2 to TRBJ2-7, with 9 bases that match TRBD2. The CDR3 runs 15 residues. Germline loops: CDR1 SGHAT, CDR2 FQNNGV. The ends lost 1 base at V and 5 bases at J; junction bases unmatched: 6. In DNA form, the CDR3 reads TGTGCCAGCAGCTTAGGGGCTAGCGGGAATCACGAGCAGTACTTC. Amino acid sequence: CASSLGASGNHEQYF.

This clone turned up a few times. Relative to the germline gene, one junction end is altered; a read error may explain this. Here the CDR3 reads CSSSLIVETQYF. CDR3 sequence (DNA): TGTTCCAGCAGCTTAATAGTGGAGACCCAGTACTTC. The chain has TRBV7-9 and TRBJ2-5; D unresolved. CDR1 is SEHNR, CDR2 FQNEAQ, per germline (reference sequence). This CDR3 spans 12 amino acids.

The chain has TRBV9 and TRBJ2-7, with 8 bases identical to TRBD2. The germline V gene has CDR1 SGDLS and CDR2 YYNGEE. This CDR3 region has 15 residues. Trimming cost V 4 bases and J 0 bases; bases outside gene matches: 6. CDR3: CASSPTSVSSYEQYF. The CDR3 region has the DNA TGTGCCAGCAGCCCGACTAGCGTGAGCTCCTACGAGCAGTACTTC.

Concerning this clone itself: A read error may produce the germline difference seen at one junction end. The V call is TRBV15, the J call TRBJ1-1; TRBD1 aligns across 8 bases. The V gene's germline CDR1 is LNHNV and CDR2 YYDKDF (reference sequence). The CDR3 is made up of 16 amino acids. DNA for the CDR3: TGTGCCACCGGCAGGACAGGGCTGGGTGGAAACACTGAAGCTTTCTTT. This encodes CATGRTGLGGNTEAFF.

The CDR3 sequence: CASSKWVEGRSTEAFF. The DNA of the CDR3 is TGTGCCAGCAGCAAATGGGTAGAGGGCAGGAGCACTGAAGCTTTCTTT. V usage is TRBV21-1 and J usage is TRBJ1-1. TRBV21-1 is a listed pseudogene. The CDR3 contains 16 residues.

The gene calls are TRBV7-9 and TRBJ2-1; 7 bases are a match to TRBD2. V shed 7 bases and J 2 bases; nucleotides not matched to a gene: 8. CDR1 is SEHNR and CDR2 is FQNEAQ in the germline V gene (reference sequence). The length of the CDR3 is 15 residues. The CDR3 coding sequence is TGTGCCAGCACCTACGGGGGGAGTCCCTACAATGAGCAGTTCTTC. As protein: CASTYGGSPYNEQFF.

This clone has more than one count but fewer than ten. The J gene is TRBJ2-1, the V gene TRBV2, with D possibly TRBD2 on 6 matching bases. This CDR3 is 17 amino acids long. The V end lost 6 bases, the J end lost 7 bases, and 25 bases lay between the germline ends. CDR1 SNHLY and CDR2 FYNNEI come from the germline V gene. For the CDR3, the DNA is TGTGCCAGCAGAACTTGGGCAGTACCACTGGGGGGAAATGAGCAGTTCTTC. It is translated as CASRTWAVPLGGNEQFF.

The chain is built from TRBV5-6 and TRBJ1-1, with TRBD1 as a possible D gene (5 bases). There are 15 residues in the CDR3. CDR1 is SGHDT and CDR2 is YYEEEE in the germline V gene. Trimming removed 4 bases at V and 5 bases at J, with 18 bases between. CDR3 bases: TGTGCCAGCAGCCCAATCAGGGCCCCTGGAACTGAAGCTTTCTTT. Translation gives CASSPIRAPGTEAFF.